The 28 T cell receptor beta chains presented below share a single source sample, sequenced in a study of T-cell reconstitution after alpha-beta-depleted transplantation in children. TCRbeta library construction was performed incorporating unique molecular identifiers. TCRdb analysed the PCR reads with MiXCR anew, one entry per CDR3 protein. Of fewer than 550,000 distinct CDR3 sequences listed, about an eighth are singletons. The specimen was PBMCs, mostly from graft donor cells, collected 180 days after TCRalphabeta/CD19-depleted stem cell transplant. The receptor set was obtained from a female patient between 2 and 15 years old who had a stem cell transplant for aplastic anemia, so the T cells may come from the graft donor.

This sequence joins TRBV18 and TRBJ1-3; TRBD1 aligns across 7 bases. Looked up from germline, CDR1 is KGHSH and CDR2 is LQKENI. The J segment lost 4 bases and the V segment lost 3 bases, leaving 9 bases of the junction unmatched. The CDR3 runs 16 residues. CDR3 nucleotides: TGTGCCAGCTCACCCGGACAGGCCTGGGAAGGAAACACCATATATTTT. Residues: CASSPGQAWEGNTIYF.

This clonotype was seen a handful of times. The chain uses TRBV2 and TRBJ2-7; D perhaps matches TRBD2 (6 bases). Trimming took 6 bases from V and 0 from J, leaving 12 bases between them. The CDR3 covers 14 residues. Germline assignment: CDR1 SNHLY and CDR2 FYNNEI. The CDR3 loop reads CASREPGASYEQYF. The DNA of the CDR3 is TGTGCCAGCAGAGAACCGGGAGCCTCCTACGAGCAGTACTTC.

This clonotype came up many times. Here the CDR3 reads CASSPGQRANTGELFF. In nucleotides, the CDR3 is TGTGCCAGCAGCCCCGGACAGAGGGCGAACACCGGGGAGCTGTTTTTT. J is TRBJ2-2 and V is TRBV12-3 or TRBV12-4, with TRBD1 as a possible D gene (6 bases). The CDR3 totals 16 residues. Trimming pared 6 bases from V and 0 bases from J, leaving 14 bases between.

This clonotype was detected a few times. The chain links TRBV4-2 to TRBJ2-7; 8 bases line up with TRBD2. This CDR3 region has 14 residues. After removal of 8 bases from V and 5 bases from J, the junction contained 11 bases not matched to a gene. The germline gives CDR1 LGHNA, CDR2 YNFKEQ. The CDR3 protein is CASRPSGLANEQYF. Written as DNA, the CDR3 is TGTGCCAGCCGACCCTCCGGACTAGCAAACGAGCAGTACTTC.

This clonotype was observed a handful of times. This rearrangement joins TRBV6-1 to TRBJ1-1, with a possible D match to TRBD1 (5 bases). Germline CDR1 and CDR2: MNHNS and SASEGT. The CDR3 has 15 amino acids. Trimming removed 7 bases at V and 4 bases at J, with 19 bases between. The CDR3 DNA follows: TGTGCCAGCACCTCATCGGGGGGAATGGGCACTGAAGCTTTCTTT. Translating it yields CASTSSGGMGTEAFF.

This clonotype appeared once. Since a much larger clone is just one base distant, this may be a read error. In this CDR3 the conserved last residue, phenylalanine or tryptophan, is missing, so a read error is likely. The chain uses TRBV29-1 and TRBJ2-1; possible D gene TRBD2, 5 bases. CDR3 length: 14 residues. In germline, CDR1 is SQVTM, CDR2 ANQGSEA. CDR3 coding DNA: TGCAGCGTTGGAGGGCTAGAGAATGCCAATGAACAGTTCTTG. It specifies CSVGGLENANEQFL.

The J gene is TRBJ2-1, the V gene TRBV27, with D perhaps given as TRBD1 or TRBD2 (6 bases each). CDR1 is MNHEY, CDR2 SMNVEV, per germline (reference sequence). V was pared by 3 bases and J by 8 bases, with 11 bases between. The CDR3 runs to 13 residues. DNA for the CDR3: TGTGCCAGCAGTTTCGGGGGCTCGGATGAGCAGTTCTTC. Its protein is CASSFGGSDEQFF.

This clonotype was found many times. The chain has TRBV12-3 or TRBV12-4 and TRBJ2-1; TRBD1 or TRBD2 may be the D gene (5 bases each). There are 15 residues in the CDR3. Trimming left V 7 bases short and J 7 bases short, with 20 bases between. CDR3 loop: CASTLLLGEGNEQFF. CDR3 nucleotides: TGTGCCAGCACCCTTCTACTAGGGGAAGGAAATGAGCAGTTCTTC.

This chain links TRBV6-5 with TRBJ2-7; possibly TRBD1 or TRBD2 for D (5 bases each). The CDR3 consists of 16 residues. Trimming removed 2 bases at V and 4 bases at J, with 18 bases between. Per germline, CDR1 MNHEY and CDR2 SVGAGI. CDR3 nucleotides: TGTGCCAGCAGTTACCCCAAAACTAGGGGCGGATACGAGCAGTACTTC. This codes for CASSYPKTRGGYEQYF.

The chain uses TRBV21-1 and TRBJ2-7; TRBD1 reflects the table's D call only, with no check against the DNA. TRBV21-1 is tagged as a pseudogene. The CDR3 totals 12 residues. In DNA form, the CDR3 reads TGTGCCAAATGGAGGGGGGGAGACGAGCAGTACGTC. The encoded protein is CAKWRGGDEQYV.

The chain links TRBV7-9 to TRBJ2-3; D is unresolved. CDR1 and CDR2 (germline): SEHNR, FQNEAQ (reference sequence). The CDR3 loop spans 14 amino acids. V was shortened by 7 bases and J by 3 bases, with 14 bases between the two germline ends. The CDR3, as DNA: TGTGCCAGCACCACCAAATCAACGACAGATACGCAGTATTTT. Protein product: CASTTKSTTDTQYF.

The V call is TRBV9, the J call TRBJ1-1; 9 bases are a match to TRBD1. Per the germline V gene, CDR1 is SGDLS and CDR2 is YYNGEE. Germline trimming cut 3 bases from V and 5 bases from J; bases unmatched to any gene: 8. The CDR3 loop spans 15 amino acids. The CDR3: CASSGQGVLSTEAFF. CDR3 bases: TGTGCCAGCAGCGGACAGGGGGTGTTGAGTACTGAAGCTTTCTTT.

In this sample, this clonotype turned up many times. V and J are TRBV7-2 and TRBJ2-3; 12 bases map to TRBD2. The junction had 9 bases not matched to a gene; V was cut back by 6 bases and J by 5 bases. The CDR3 sequence is 16 residues long. Germline CDR1 and CDR2: SGHTA and FQGNSA. For the CDR3, the DNA is TGTGCCAGCAGTCAGAGACTAGCGGGAGCGGGAGATACGCAGTATTTT. Protein product: CASSQRLAGAGDTQYF. The full variable domain, its missing parts supplied by reference TRBV7-2 and TRBJ2-3, is GAGVSQSPSNKVTEKGKDVELRCDPISGHTALYWYRQSLGQGLEFLIYFQGNSAPDKSGLPSDRFSAERTGGSVSTLTIQRTQQEDSAVYLCASSQRLAGAGDTQYFGPGTRLTVL.

The CDR3 spells CASSWNQGGNTGELFF. In nucleotides, the CDR3 is TGTGCCAGCAGCTGGAATCAGGGGGGGAACACCGGGGAGCTGTTTTTT. The gene calls are TRBV7-6 and TRBJ2-2, with D tentatively TRBD1 (7 bases). CDR1 and CDR2 from the germline V gene are SGHVS and FNYEAQ. Trimming stripped 4 bases from V and 1 base from J, with 13 bases between. This CDR3 is built from 16 residues.

In its sample, this clonotype was seen a few times. CDR3 sequence (DNA): TGCGCCAGCAGCTTGCGCCTTACAGGAGCTAACTATGGCTACACCTTC. It specifies CASSLRLTGANYGYTF. The chain recombines TRBV5-1 with TRBJ1-2, with D tentatively TRBD1 (5 bases). With 1 base removed from V and 0 bases from J, the gap between germline ends came to 13 bases. CDR3 length: 16 amino acids. Germline lookup yields CDR1 SGHRS and CDR2 YFSETQ.

The chain links TRBV7-2 to TRBJ2-7; 11 nucleotides match TRBD1. CDR3 length: 15 amino acids. Germline V gives CDR1 SGHTA, CDR2 FQGNSA. V lost 5 bases, J lost 3 bases, and 6 bases stayed unmatched. CDR3 amino acids: CASSRTGGNGYEQYV. The CDR3 DNA is TGTGCCAGCAGCCGGACAGGGGGCAATGGCTACGAGCAGTACGTC.

The chain carries TRBV6-2 or TRBV6-3 and TRBJ2-3, with TRBD2 matching 8 bases. Per the germline V gene, CDR1 is MNHEY and CDR2 is SVGEGT. The CDR3 contains 16 residues. The ends lost 5 bases at V and 2 bases at J; junction bases unmatched: 9. The CDR3 reads CASSPRGGGVTDTQYF. The CDR3 DNA is TGTGCCAGCAGTCCCCGGGGGGGAGGCGTCACAGATACGCAGTATTTT.

The rearrangement uses TRBV19 and TRBJ2-7; 8 nucleotides match TRBD1. CDR1 LNHDA and CDR2 SQIVND come from the germline V gene (reference sequence). The CDR3 consists of 13 residues. The trim removed 2 bases at V and 3 bases at J, leaving 0 bases unmatched. The CDR3 loop reads CASSITGGYEQYF. The CDR3 DNA is TGTGCCAGTAGTATAACAGGGGGCTACGAGCAGTACTTC.

The V call is TRBV11-2, the J call TRBJ2-1, with a possible D match to TRBD1 (6 bases). Per the germline V gene, CDR1 is SGHAT and CDR2 is FQNNGV. Trimming left V 0 bases short and J 7 bases short, with 19 bases between. The CDR3 has 17 amino acids. The CDR3: CASSLDYGYRVGNEQFF. As DNA, the CDR3 is TGTGCCAGCAGCTTAGATTACGGATACAGGGTGGGTAATGAGCAGTTCTTC.

The chain carries TRBV28 and TRBJ1-5, with D uncertain. Per the germline V gene, CDR1 is MDHEN and CDR2 is SYDVKM. This CDR3 is built from 13 residues. The V gene lost 7 bases and the J gene lost 3 bases, with 10 bases spanning the gap. The CDR3 bases are TGTGCCAGCAACCTATTACTCAATCAGCCCCAGCATTTT. Encoded protein: CASNLLLNQPQHF.

The gene calls are TRBV12-3 or TRBV12-4 and TRBJ2-3, with D tentatively TRBD1 (5 bases). The CDR3 contains 13 residues. V dropped 6 bases and J dropped 3 bases, with 10 bases sitting between them. For the CDR3, the DNA is TGTGCCAGCAGGTACCAGGGAACAGATACGCAGTATTTT. It encodes CASRYQGTDTQYF.

In its sample, this clonotype was seen a few times. The chain employs TRBV5-1 and TRBJ1-1; no clear D gene. The V gene's germline CDR1 is SGHRS and CDR2 YFSETQ. Trimming cost V 4 bases and J 0 bases, with 13 bases left between them. The CDR3 has 15 residues. The CDR3 DNA is TGCGCCAGCAGCGCGGAAGTACTTATGAACACTGAAGCTTTCTTT. Translated, it gives CASSAEVLMNTEAFF.

The J gene is TRBJ2-5, the V gene TRBV9; 7 nucleotides match TRBD2. Germline values: CDR1 SGDLS, CDR2 YYNGEE. The V gene end was trimmed by 3 bases and the J gene end by 4 bases; junction bases not matched to a gene: 9. This CDR3 has 15 amino acids. The CDR3 loop is CASSALERGRETQYF. CDR3 coding DNA: TGTGCCAGCAGCGCCCTAGAGCGCGGGAGAGAGACCCAGTACTTC.

On this clonotype itself: One end of the junction varies from germline; a read error may be responsible. The V gene is TRBV5-5, the J gene TRBJ1-1; 11 bases agree with TRBD1. The CDR3 covers 16 residues. Germline-derived CDR1 and CDR2 are SGHKS and YYEKEE (reference sequence). The CDR3 spells CASTNSSLGTGGPGLF. CDR3 DNA sequence: TGTGCCAGCACCAATTCTTCATTAGGGACAGGGGGTCCCGGGCTTTTT.

Many counts were recorded for this clonotype. J is TRBJ2-5 and V is TRBV28, with 7 positions matching TRBD1. The germline gives CDR1 MDHEN, CDR2 SYDVKM. V trimming: 2 bases; J trimming: 4 bases; junction bases outside the gene matches: 7. This CDR3 has 15 residues. The chain's CDR3 is CASSLRRDSGETQYF. The CDR3 DNA reads as TGTGCCAGCAGTTTACGCCGGGACAGTGGAGAGACCCAGTACTTC.

This clonotype turned up a few times. V gene TRBV6-2 or TRBV6-3 combines with J gene TRBJ1-6, with D possibly matching TRBD1 (5 bases). The CDR3 is made up of 14 amino acids. The V gene lost 3 bases and the J gene lost 9 bases, with 12 bases spanning the gap. Germline loops: CDR1 MNHEY, CDR2 SVGEGT. The CDR3 DNA reads as TGTGCCAGCAGTTATGGGACGTTCTCTTCACCCCTCCACTTT. This sequence encodes CASSYGTFSSPLHF.

CDR3 protein: CASSARQYNEQFF. CDR3 nucleotide sequence: TGTGCCAGCAGCGCCCGACAGTACAATGAGCAGTTCTTC. The V and J genes are TRBV21-1 and TRBJ2-1; the table names TRBD1, a call not compared with the DNA. TRBV21-1 is flagged as a pseudogene. The CDR3 has 13 amino acids.

The rearrangement uses TRBV7-3 and TRBJ2-3, with 10 positions matching TRBD1. V lost 4 bases, J lost 4 bases, and 5 bases stayed unmatched. This CDR3 spans 15 amino acids. Germline V gene sequence: CDR1 SGHTA, CDR2 FQGTGA. CDR3 bases: TGTGCCAGCAGCTGGCGAGGACAGGGGGCAGATACGCAGTATTTT. This gives the protein CASSWRGQGADTQYF.